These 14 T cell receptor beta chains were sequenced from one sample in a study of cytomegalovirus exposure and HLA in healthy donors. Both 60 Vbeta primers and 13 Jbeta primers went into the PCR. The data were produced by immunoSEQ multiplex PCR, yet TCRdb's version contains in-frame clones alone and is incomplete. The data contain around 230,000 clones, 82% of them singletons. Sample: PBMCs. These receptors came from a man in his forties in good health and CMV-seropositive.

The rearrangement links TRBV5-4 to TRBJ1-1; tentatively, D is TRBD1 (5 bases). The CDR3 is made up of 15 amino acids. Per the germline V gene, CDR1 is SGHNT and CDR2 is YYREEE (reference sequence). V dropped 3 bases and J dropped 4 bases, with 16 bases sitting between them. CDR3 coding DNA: TGTGCCAGCAGCTCATACACCAGGGTGGTCACTGAAGCTTTCTTT. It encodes CASSSYTRVVTEAFF. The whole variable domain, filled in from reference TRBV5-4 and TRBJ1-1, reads ETGVTQSPTHLIKTRGQQVTLRCSSQSGHNTVSWYQQALGQGPQFIFQYYREEENGRGNFPPRFSGLQFPNYSSELNVNALELDDSALYLCASSSYTRVVTEAFFGQGTRLTVV.

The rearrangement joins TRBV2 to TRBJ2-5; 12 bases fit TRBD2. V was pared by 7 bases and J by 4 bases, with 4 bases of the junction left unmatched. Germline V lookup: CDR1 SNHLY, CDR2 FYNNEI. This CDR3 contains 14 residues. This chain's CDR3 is CASIRTSGIETQYF. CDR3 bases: TGTGCCAGCATCAGGACTAGCGGGATAGAGACCCAGTACTTC.

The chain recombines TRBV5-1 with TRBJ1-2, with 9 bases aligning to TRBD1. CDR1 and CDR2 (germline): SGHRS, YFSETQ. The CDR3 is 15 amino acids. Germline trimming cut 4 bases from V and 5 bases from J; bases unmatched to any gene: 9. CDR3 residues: CASSPWDRDSYGYTF. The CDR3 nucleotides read TGCGCCAGCAGCCCCTGGGACAGGGACAGTTATGGCTACACCTTC.

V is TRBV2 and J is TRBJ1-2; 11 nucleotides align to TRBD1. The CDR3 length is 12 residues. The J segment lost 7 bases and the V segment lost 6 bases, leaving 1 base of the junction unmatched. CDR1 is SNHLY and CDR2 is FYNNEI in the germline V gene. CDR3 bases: TGTGCCAGCAGCGGACAGGGGGCTGGCTACACCTTC. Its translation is CASSGQGAGYTF.

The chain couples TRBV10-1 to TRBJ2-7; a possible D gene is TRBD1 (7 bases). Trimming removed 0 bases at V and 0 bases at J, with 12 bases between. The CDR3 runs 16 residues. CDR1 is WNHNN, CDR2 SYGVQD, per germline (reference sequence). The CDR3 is CASSESRDSSSYEQYF. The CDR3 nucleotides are TGCGCCAGCAGTGAGTCGCGGGACAGCTCCTCCTACGAGCAGTACTTC.

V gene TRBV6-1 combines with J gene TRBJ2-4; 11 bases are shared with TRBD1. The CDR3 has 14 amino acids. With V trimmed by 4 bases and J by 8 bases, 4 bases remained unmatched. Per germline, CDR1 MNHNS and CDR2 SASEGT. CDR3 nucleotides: TGTGCCAGCAGTGGGGACAGGGGGAAGGACATTCAGTACTTC. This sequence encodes CASSGDRGKDIQYF.

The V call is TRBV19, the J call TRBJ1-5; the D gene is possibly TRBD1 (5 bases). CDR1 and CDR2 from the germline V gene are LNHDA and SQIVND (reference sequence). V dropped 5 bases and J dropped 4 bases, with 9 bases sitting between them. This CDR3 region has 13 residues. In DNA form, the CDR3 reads TGTGCCAGTAGTGACAGTGGTAATCAGCCCCAGCATTTT. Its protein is CASSDSGNQPQHF. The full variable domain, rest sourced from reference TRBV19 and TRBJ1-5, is DGGITQSPKYLFRKEGQNVTLSCEQNLNHDAMYWYRQDPGQGLRLIYYSQIVNDFQKGDIAEGYSVSREKKESFPLTVTSAQKNPTAFYLCASSDSGNQPQHFGDGTRLSIL.

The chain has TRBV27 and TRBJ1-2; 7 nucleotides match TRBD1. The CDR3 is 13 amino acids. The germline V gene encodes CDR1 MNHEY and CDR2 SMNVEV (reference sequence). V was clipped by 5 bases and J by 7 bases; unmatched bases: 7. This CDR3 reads CASSLQGLGGYTF. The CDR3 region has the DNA TGTGCCAGCAGTCTACAGGGGTTGGGTGGCTACACCTTC.

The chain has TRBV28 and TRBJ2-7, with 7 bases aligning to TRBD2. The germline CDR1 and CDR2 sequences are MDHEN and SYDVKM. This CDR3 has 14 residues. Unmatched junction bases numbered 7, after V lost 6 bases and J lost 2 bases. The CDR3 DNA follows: TGTGCCAGCAGCAAAGGGGACTATCCCTACGAGCAGTACTTC. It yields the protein CASSKGDYPYEQYF.

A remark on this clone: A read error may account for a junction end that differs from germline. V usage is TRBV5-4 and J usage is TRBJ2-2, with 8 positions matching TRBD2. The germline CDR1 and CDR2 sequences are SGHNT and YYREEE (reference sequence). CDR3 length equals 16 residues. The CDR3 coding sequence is TGTGCCAGCAGCCTCCGCCTTAGCGGGAACGCCGGGGAGCTGTTTTTT. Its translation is CASSLRLSGNAGELFF.

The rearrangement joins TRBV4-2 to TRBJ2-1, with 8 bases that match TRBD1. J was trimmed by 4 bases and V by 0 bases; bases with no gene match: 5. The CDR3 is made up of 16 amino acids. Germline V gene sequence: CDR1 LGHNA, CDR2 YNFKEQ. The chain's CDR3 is CASSQDDRGYYNEQFF. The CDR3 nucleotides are TGTGCCAGCAGCCAAGATGACAGGGGCTATTACAATGAGCAGTTCTTC.

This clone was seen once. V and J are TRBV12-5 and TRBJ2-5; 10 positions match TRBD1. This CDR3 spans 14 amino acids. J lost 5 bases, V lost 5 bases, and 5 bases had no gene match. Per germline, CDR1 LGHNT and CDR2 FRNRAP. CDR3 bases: TGTGCTAGTGGTCCTGACAGGGGGCTGGAGACCCAGTACTTC. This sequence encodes CASGPDRGLETQYF.

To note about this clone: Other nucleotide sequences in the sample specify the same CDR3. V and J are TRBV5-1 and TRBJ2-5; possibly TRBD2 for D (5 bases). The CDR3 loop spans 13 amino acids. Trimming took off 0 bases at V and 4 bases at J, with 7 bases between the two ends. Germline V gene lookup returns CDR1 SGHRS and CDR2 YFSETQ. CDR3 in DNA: TGCGCCAGCAGCTTGGTAGGAGGAGAGACCCAGTACTTC. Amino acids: CASSLVGGETQYF.

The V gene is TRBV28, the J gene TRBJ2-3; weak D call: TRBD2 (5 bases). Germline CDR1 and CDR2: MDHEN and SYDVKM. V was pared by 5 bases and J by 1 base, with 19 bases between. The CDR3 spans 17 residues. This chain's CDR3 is CASSDVGTVEGTDTQYF. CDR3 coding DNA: TGTGCCAGCAGTGATGTGGGTACCGTGGAGGGCACAGATACGCAGTATTTT.